Listed below are T cell receptor beta chains from one sample, sequenced in a study of shared clonotypes between healthy human individuals. The assay was immunoSEQ multiplex PCR, and TCRdb's table has in-frame clones only and misses some. This table holds more than 500,000 clones, 95% found once. Sequencing was performed on naive CD8+ T cells sorted from blood. The receptors were gathered from a woman aged 30 to 39 in good health. Each CDR3 is given with its conserved first and last residue. D genes are given only for firm matches. Some rows mark clone size as missing; the rest say once, few, many or name a class of expanded clone.

D gene: NA; J gene: TRBJ2-3; V gene: TRBV9; clone size: NA; CDR3 protein: CASSVGSSADTQYF; CDR3 DNA: TGTGCCAGCAGCGTAGGCTCTAGTGCAGATACGCAGTATTTT
D gene: NA; J gene: TRBJ1-1; V gene: TRBV5-5; clone size: NA; CDR3 protein: CASSLNSENTEAFF; CDR3 DNA: TGTGCCAGCAGCTTAAACTCAGAGAACACTGAAGCTTTCTTT
D gene: TRBD1; J gene: TRBJ2-7; V gene: TRBV28; clone size: NA; CDR3 protein: CASSLHPRQGSYEQYF; CDR3 DNA: TGTGCCAGCAGCTTACACCCCAGACAGGGCTCCTACGAGCAGTACTTC
D gene: TRBD2; J gene: TRBJ2-7; V gene: TRBV5-4; clone size: NA; CDR3 protein: CASKSGTSVHEQYF; CDR3 DNA: TGTGCCAGCAAATCGGGGACTAGCGTTCACGAGCAGTACTTC
D gene: TRBD2; J gene: TRBJ2-1; V gene: TRBV7-3; clone size: once; CDR3 protein: CASSSPTTSGRGNEQFF; CDR3 DNA: TGTGCCAGCAGCTCTCCGACGACTAGCGGGAGGGGCAATGAGCAGTTCTTC
D gene: TRBD2; J gene: TRBJ2-1; V gene: TRBV27; clone size: NA; CDR3 protein: CASSLLAASSYNEQFF; CDR3 DNA: TGTGCCAGCAGTTTGCTAGCGGCTAGCTCCTACAATGAGCAGTTCTTC
D gene: NA; J gene: TRBJ2-2; V gene: TRBV7-2; clone size: NA; CDR3 protein: CASSLFAVLREGELFF; CDR3 DNA: TGTGCCAGCAGCTTATTTGCCGTTCTCCGGGAAGGGGAGCTGTTTTTT
D gene: NA; J gene: TRBJ2-7; V gene: TRBV6-1; clone size: NA; CDR3 protein: CASSEIFGSENSYEQYF; CDR3 DNA: TGTGCCAGCAGTGAAATTTTCGGCAGCGAGAACTCCTACGAGCAGTACTTC
D gene: NA; J gene: TRBJ2-7; V gene: TRBV28; clone size: NA; CDR3 protein: CATRSSAGRYEQYF; CDR3 DNA: TGTGCCACCCGCAGTTCGGCGGGGCGCTACGAGCAGTACTTC
D gene: NA; J gene: TRBJ1-1; V gene: TRBV7-6; clone size: few; CDR3 protein: CASSLGGDEAFF; CDR3 DNA: TGTGCCAGCAGCTTAGGGGGGGATGAAGCTTTCTTT
D gene: NA; J gene: TRBJ1-2; V gene: TRBV9; clone size: NA; CDR3 protein: CASSVAGQGLYGYTF; CDR3 DNA: TGTGCCAGCAGCGTAGCAGGGCAGGGCTTATATGGCTACACCTTC
D gene: TRBD2; J gene: TRBJ2-1; V gene: TRBV19; clone size: once; CDR3 protein: CASSIGGRALGNEQFF; CDR3 DNA: TGTGCCAGTAGTATAGGAGGGAGGGCCCTGGGGAATGAGCAGTTCTTC
D gene: TRBD1; J gene: TRBJ1-2; V gene: TRBV27; clone size: few; CDR3 protein: CASSLTGGGGYTF; CDR3 DNA: TGTGCCAGCAGTTTAACAGGGGGCGGTGGCTACACCTTC
D gene: NA; J gene: TRBJ1-1; V gene: TRBV7-9; clone size: NA; CDR3 protein: CASSLGRTEAFF; CDR3 DNA: TGTGCCAGCAGCTTAGGCCGCACTGAAGCTTTCTTT